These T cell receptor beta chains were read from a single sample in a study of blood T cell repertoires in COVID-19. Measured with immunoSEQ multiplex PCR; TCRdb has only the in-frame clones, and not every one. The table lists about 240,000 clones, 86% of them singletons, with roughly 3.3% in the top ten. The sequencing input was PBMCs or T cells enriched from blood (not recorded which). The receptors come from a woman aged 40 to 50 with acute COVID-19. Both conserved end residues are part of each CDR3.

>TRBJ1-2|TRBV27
CASSFQGGYGYTF
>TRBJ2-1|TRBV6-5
CASSLSSGRAGEQFF
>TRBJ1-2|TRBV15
CATSREVTSYGYTF
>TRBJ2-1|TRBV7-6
CASSLLFASSYNEQFF
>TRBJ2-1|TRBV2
CASSVQGVDYNEQFF
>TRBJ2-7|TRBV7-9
CASTPVREASDRAQYEQYF
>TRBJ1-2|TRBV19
CASTDDRANYGYTF
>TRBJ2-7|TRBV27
CASSLSPGTFGEQYF
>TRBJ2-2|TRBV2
CASSDHRLAGGSNTGELFF
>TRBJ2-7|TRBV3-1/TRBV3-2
CASRTSGSSSYEQYF
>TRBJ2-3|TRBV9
CASSPGTGTDTQYF
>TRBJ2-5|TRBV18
CASSPSGTETQYF
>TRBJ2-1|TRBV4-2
CASSQERDTLFF
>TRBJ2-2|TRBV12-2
CASRLPDRVPGELFF
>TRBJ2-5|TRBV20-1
CSASGGLGRETQYF
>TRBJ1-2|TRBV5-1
CASSLGQSYGYTF
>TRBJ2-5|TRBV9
CASSVGGRQETQYF
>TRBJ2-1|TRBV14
CASSPWGTSVNEQFF
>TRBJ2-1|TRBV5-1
CASSWGLAGTSSYNEQFF
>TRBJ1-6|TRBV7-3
CASSSQGNSPLHF
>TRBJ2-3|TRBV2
CASSDGGDTDTQYF
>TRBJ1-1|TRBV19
CASVRPEYTEAFF
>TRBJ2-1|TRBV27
CASSFGGSYNEQFF
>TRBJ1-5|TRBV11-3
CASSLSGGQPQHF
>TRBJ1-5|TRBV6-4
CASSESGGGQPQHF
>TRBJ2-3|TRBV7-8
CASSPGLLTGTDTQYF
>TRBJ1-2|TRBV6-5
CASSYTGTEKHYGYTF
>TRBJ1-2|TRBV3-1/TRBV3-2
CASSSRELYYGYTF
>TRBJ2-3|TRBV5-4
CASSPRTSGEADTQYF
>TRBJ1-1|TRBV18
CASSPPGQGVNTEAFF
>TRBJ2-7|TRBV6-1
CASNEQGRVTYEQYF
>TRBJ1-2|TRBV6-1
CASSEATWTGNRYGYTF